The 28 T cell receptor beta chains below come from one sample, sequenced in a study of blood T cell repertoires in COVID-19. This table comes from immunoSEQ multiplex PCR, and its TCRdb copy is limited to in-frame clones, with some not included. The sample holds some 460,000 clones, about 85% seen once. The sequenced sample was PBMCs or T cells enriched from blood (not recorded which). Source of these receptors: a woman between 18 and 29 years old with acute COVID-19.

V gene TRBV4-1 combines with J gene TRBJ2-3, with TRBD2 matching over 12 bases. With the DNA end fitting TRBJ2-1 better, the J assignment may be wrong. Germline V lookup: CDR1 MGHRA, CDR2 YSYEKL. There are 17 residues in the CDR3. The CDR3 loop is CASSQDKASGGAHEQFF. CDR3 sequence (DNA): TGCGCCAGCAGCCAAGATAAGGCTAGCGGGGGGGCCCATGAGCAGTTCTTC.

J is TRBJ2-2 and V is TRBV5-4; 14 bases are shared with TRBD2. V lost 6 bases and J lost 7; bases outside the gene matches: 11. The germline V gene has CDR1 SGHNT and CDR2 YYREEE (reference sequence). This CDR3 is 17 amino acids long. In DNA, the CDR3 is TGTGCCAGCACCCAACCGACTAGCGGGGGGGCCAACGGGGAGCTGTTTTTT. Its translation: CASTQPTSGGANGELFF.

The J gene is TRBJ2-1, the V gene TRBV5-1; perhaps TRBD1 as D (7 bases). Deletions cut 0 bases from V and 8 bases from J, with 15 bases between. Germline CDR1 is SGHRS and CDR2 is YFSETQ. CDR3 size: 15 residues. In DNA form, the CDR3 reads TGCGCCAGCAGCTTGGTAGAGTCAGGGGGGCATGAGCAGTTCTTC. Its translation: CASSLVESGGHEQFF.

The chain combines TRBV10-1 with TRBJ1-5; D uncertain. This CDR3 is built from 16 residues. Germline assignment: CDR1 WNHNN and CDR2 SYGVQD (reference sequence). V lost 0 bases and J lost 7, with 16 bases in between. The DNA for the CDR3 is TGCGCCAGCAGTGAGTCGAAGGGCCGGGGTGGCCAGCCCCAGCATTTT. It codes for CASSESKGRGGQPQHF.

The V gene is TRBV13, the J gene TRBJ2-7, with 10 bases that match TRBD2. The CDR3 consists of 13 residues. Per the germline V gene, CDR1 is PRHDT and CDR2 is FYEKMQ (reference sequence). V trimming: 10 bases; J trimming: 2 bases; junction bases outside the gene matches: 5. The CDR3 DNA sequence: TGTGCCACCACTAGCGGGGAAACCTACGAGCAGTACTTC. This translates into CATTSGETYEQYF. The full variable domain, in which reference TRBV13 and TRBJ2-7 provide the parts outside the CDR3, is AAGVIQSPRHLIKEKRETATLKCYPIPRHDTVYWYQQGPGQDPQFLISFYEKMQSDKGSIPDRFSAQQFSDYHSELNMSSLELGDSALYFCATTSGETYEQYFGPGTRLTVT.

The V gene is TRBV7-3, the J gene TRBJ1-1, with TRBD1 matching over 7 bases. The CDR3 totals 16 residues. J lost 2 bases, V lost 2 bases, and 8 bases had no gene match. CDR1 is SGHTA and CDR2 is FQGTGA in the germline V gene. The CDR3 loop is CASSLLGGGANTEAFF. In DNA, the CDR3 is TGTGCCAGCAGCTTACTAGGAGGGGGCGCAAACACTGAAGCTTTCTTT.

The chain joins TRBV10-1 to TRBJ2-7; the D gene is possibly TRBD1 (6 bases). The V and J ends lost 4 bases and 3 bases respectively, with 7 bases between them. Germline CDR1 is WNHNN and CDR2 is SYGVQD (reference sequence). There are 12 residues in the CDR3. The CDR3 nucleotides read TGCGCCAGCAGTGCGGACAGCTACGAGCAGTACTTC. Encoded protein: CASSADSYEQYF.

V gene TRBV11-3 combines with J gene TRBJ1-3, with D uncertain. From germline, CDR1 is SGHNT and CDR2 YENEEA. CDR3 size: 13 residues. Trimming shortened V by 3 bases and J by 4 bases, and 7 bases separated the two germline ends. CDR3 region: CASSFGGGNTIYF. The CDR3 nucleotides read TGTGCCAGCAGCTTCGGCGGAGGAAACACCATATATTTT.

This chain links TRBV7-9 with TRBJ2-1, with TRBD2 matching over 11 bases. Trimming cost V 3 bases and J 7 bases; bases outside gene matches: 5. The CDR3 sequence is 15 residues long. CDR1 SEHNR and CDR2 FQNEAQ come from the germline V gene (reference sequence). CDR3 protein: CASSFHLAGGNEQFF. CDR3 nucleotide sequence: TGTGCCAGCAGCTTTCATCTAGCGGGAGGTAATGAGCAGTTCTTC.

Details on this clone: Relative to the germline gene, one junction end is altered; a read error may explain this. The chain combines TRBV5-4 with TRBJ2-7; 8 bases match TRBD2. In germline, CDR1 is SGHNT, CDR2 YYREEE (reference sequence). The CDR3 has 13 residues. CDR3: CASSFLAGGGIDF. CDR3 bases: TGTGCCAGCAGCTTTTTGGCGGGAGGAGGTATCGACTTC.

The CDR3 is CASSLISGGTDTQYF. CDR3 coding DNA: TGCGCCAGCAGCTTGATTAGCGGGGGTACTGATACGCAGTATTTT. The chain uses TRBV5-1 and TRBJ2-3, with TRBD2 matching over 9 bases. The CDR3 has 15 amino acids. Trimming removed 1 base from V and 6 bases from J; junction bases left unmatched: 6. Germline V gene sequence: CDR1 SGHRS, CDR2 YFSETQ. Supplemented by reference TRBV5-1 and TRBJ2-3, the full variable domain reads KAGVTQTPRYLIKTRGQQVTLSCSPISGHRSVSWYQQTPGQGLQFLFEYFSETQRNKGNFPGRFSGRQFSNSRSEMNVSTLELGDSALYLCASSLISGGTDTQYFGPGTRLTVL.

The rearrangement joins TRBV7-2 to TRBJ2-1, with 7 positions matching TRBD1. V shed 2 bases and J 3 bases; nucleotides not matched to a gene: 7. Germline CDR1 SGHTA, CDR2 FQGNSA. This CDR3 is 16 amino acids long. CDR3 residues: CASSLYGTVNYNEQFF. Here the CDR3 DNA reads TGTGCCAGCAGCTTATACGGGACAGTAAACTACAATGAGCAGTTCTTC.

The chain couples TRBV4-2 to TRBJ2-7; D is perhaps TRBD1 (6 bases). Germline CDR1 reads LGHNA; CDR2 reads YNFKEQ. The CDR3 extends over 14 amino acids. The germline V and J ends were trimmed by 3 bases and 2 bases, with 11 bases remaining between them. The CDR3 sequence is CASSHPGTPYEQYF. CDR3 sequence (DNA): TGTGCCAGCAGCCACCCCGGGACACCCTACGAGCAGTACTTC.

This clone was detected once. One end of the junction does not line up with germline, which may come from a read error. The chain employs TRBV28 and TRBJ1-2, with TRBD1 matching over 11 bases. The CDR3 has 15 amino acids. Germline V gives CDR1 MDHEN, CDR2 SYDVKM. CDR3 nucleotides: TGTGCCAGCCGTTTTGGGACAGGGGGGAGATATGGCTACACCTTC. As protein: CASRFGTGGRYGYTF.

The count of this clone is one. The rearrangement links TRBV3-1 (or the pseudogene TRBV3-2) to TRBJ2-5; D is perhaps TRBD2 (6 bases). In germline, CDR1 is LGHDT, CDR2 YNNKEL (reference sequence). V was cut by 1 base and J by 4 bases, with 10 bases left in between. This CDR3 is built from 14 residues. CDR3 amino acids: CASSQGSAGETQYF. CDR3 sequence (DNA): TGTGCCAGCAGCCAAGGGTCAGCGGGAGAGACCCAGTACTTC.

The gene calls are TRBV14 and TRBJ2-2; TRBD1 aligns across 7 bases. This CDR3 spans 15 amino acids. CDR1 is SGHDN and CDR2 is FVKESK in the germline V gene. J was trimmed by 5 bases and V by 1 base; bases with no gene match: 4. The DNA for the CDR3 is TGTGCCAGCAGCCAAGTGGGACAGCTAACCGGGGAGCTGTTTTTT. The encoded protein is CASSQVGQLTGELFF.

J is TRBJ1-1 and V is TRBV28; possible D gene TRBD1, 6 bases. The CDR3 consists of 16 residues. Germline CDR1 and CDR2: MDHEN and SYDVKM. Trimming pared 2 bases from V and 7 bases from J, leaving 20 bases between. This CDR3 reads CASSLPPGRGEDEAFF. In DNA, the CDR3 is TGTGCCAGCAGTTTACCACCCGGGAGGGGGGAGGATGAAGCTTTCTTT.

The genes are TRBV28 and TRBJ1-6; unclear D gene. Per germline, CDR1 MDHEN and CDR2 SYDVKM. The CDR3 has 12 amino acids. V was shortened by 4 bases and J by 9 bases, with 7 bases between the two germline ends. The CDR3 DNA is TGTGCCAGCAGTTCCGGTCCTTCACCCCTCCACTTT. It specifies CASSSGPSPLHF.

This chain joins TRBV11-2 and TRBJ2-3, with 9 nucleotides matching TRBD2. The trim removed 5 bases at V and 1 base at J, leaving 13 bases unmatched. This CDR3 is built from 18 residues. Germline assignment: CDR1 SGHAT and CDR2 FQNNGV. In DNA, the CDR3 is TGTGCCAGCAGCCAGACTAGCGGCCCGTGGAGGGGCACAGATACGCAGTATTTT. It codes for CASSQTSGPWRGTDTQYF. Based on the CDR3 plus reference TRBV11-2 and TRBJ2-3, the full variable domain is EAGVAQSPRYKIIEKRQSVAFWCNPISGHATLYWYQQILGQGPKLLIQFQNNGVVDDSQLPKDRFSAERLKGVDSTLKIQPAKLEDSAVYLCASSQTSGPWRGTDTQYFGPGTRLTVL.

The V and J genes are TRBV11-2 and TRBJ1-5; the D gene is possibly TRBD1 (5 bases). The CDR3 has 16 residues. Germline CDR1 SGHAT, CDR2 FQNNGV. Trimming cost V 0 bases and J 2 bases, with 11 bases left between them. CDR3 in amino acids: CASSLDLDRGNQPQHF. The CDR3 region has the DNA TGTGCCAGCAGCTTAGATCTAGACAGAGGCAATCAGCCCCAGCATTTT.

This clone was seen a handful of times. This chain uses TRBV6-2 or TRBV6-3 with TRBJ1-5; tentative D call: TRBD1 (5 bases). The V end lost 6 bases, the J end lost 7 bases, and 16 bases lay between the germline ends. The CDR3 has 14 residues. Per germline, CDR1 MNHEY and CDR2 SVGEGT. The CDR3 coding sequence is TGTGCCAGCAGCACCGGGGGGGTCGGACAGCCCCAGCATTTT. This gives the protein CASSTGGVGQPQHF.

V and J are TRBV9 and TRBJ1-6; D gene uncertain. Per germline, CDR1 SGDLS and CDR2 YYNGEE. The CDR3 consists of 15 residues. Trimming removed 2 bases at V and 0 bases at J, with 6 bases between. CDR3 sequence reads: CASSVGGSYNSPLHF. The DNA of the CDR3 is TGTGCCAGCAGCGTTGGAGGCTCCTATAATTCACCCCTCCACTTT.

The chain recombines TRBV7-2 with TRBJ1-5, with D unclear. This CDR3 spans 18 amino acids. V was cut by 0 bases and J by 0 bases, with 15 bases left in between. Germline CDR1 and CDR2: SGHTA and FQGNSA. The CDR3 bases are TGTGCCAGCAGCTTAGCGGCGGAACTCACTTATAGCAATCAGCCCCAGCATTTT. It codes for CASSLAAELTYSNQPQHF.

This chain links TRBV7-9 with TRBJ2-7; a weak D match, TRBD2 (5 bases). The CDR3 covers 11 residues. Trimming took 10 bases from V and 6 from J, leaving 13 bases between them. The germline V gene has CDR1 SEHNR and CDR2 FQNEAQ (reference sequence). The CDR3 DNA sequence: TGTGCCATCCGGGGTAAGGTCGAGCAGTACTTC. Its protein product is CAIRGKVEQYF.

This clone was counted ten times or more. The chain links TRBV10-3 to TRBJ1-4; 9 nucleotides agree with TRBD1. In germline, CDR1 is ENHRY, CDR2 SYGVKD. This CDR3 has 14 residues. With V trimmed by 8 bases and J by 8 bases, 9 bases remained unmatched. CDR3 protein: CAISPGTGHEKLFF. DNA of the CDR3: TGTGCCATCTCGCCTGGGACAGGGCACGAAAAACTGTTTTTT.

This chain links TRBV28 with TRBJ1-6; TRBD1 aligns across 8 bases. Germline CDR1 reads MDHEN; CDR2 reads SYDVKM. Trimming removed 6 bases from V and 8 bases from J; junction bases left unmatched: 3. CDR3 length: 13 amino acids. This chain's CDR3 is CASRQGGYSPLHF. CDR3 bases: TGTGCCAGCAGACAGGGGGGTTATTCACCCCTCCACTTT.

The count of this clone is one. J is TRBJ2-1 and V is TRBV6-2 or TRBV6-3, with 8 positions matching TRBD2. CDR1 and CDR2 (germline): MNHEY, SVGEGT. The V gene end was trimmed by 6 bases and the J gene end by 9 bases; junction bases not matched to a gene: 13. CDR3 size: 15 residues. The CDR3 sequence: CASSPGTSDIFEQFF. For the CDR3, the DNA is TGTGCCAGCAGCCCGGGGACTAGTGACATCTTTGAGCAGTTCTTC.

This chain links TRBV30 with TRBJ1-5; 7 bases line up with TRBD1. Germline-derived CDR1 and CDR2 are GTSNPN and SVGIG (reference sequence). This CDR3 is 15 amino acids long. The V gene end was trimmed by 0 bases and the J gene end by 8 bases; junction bases not matched to a gene: 10. CDR3: CAWSVLLGGTEPQHF. DNA for the CDR3: TGTGCCTGGAGTGTGTTACTAGGGGGCACAGAGCCCCAGCATTTT. The variable domain in full, completed from reference TRBV30 and TRBJ1-5, reads SQTIHQWPATLVQPVGSPLSLECTVEGTSNPNLYWYRQAAGRGLQLLFYSVGIGQISSEVPQNLSASRPQDRQFILSSKKLLLSDSGFYLCAWSVLLGGTEPQHFGDGTRLSIL.